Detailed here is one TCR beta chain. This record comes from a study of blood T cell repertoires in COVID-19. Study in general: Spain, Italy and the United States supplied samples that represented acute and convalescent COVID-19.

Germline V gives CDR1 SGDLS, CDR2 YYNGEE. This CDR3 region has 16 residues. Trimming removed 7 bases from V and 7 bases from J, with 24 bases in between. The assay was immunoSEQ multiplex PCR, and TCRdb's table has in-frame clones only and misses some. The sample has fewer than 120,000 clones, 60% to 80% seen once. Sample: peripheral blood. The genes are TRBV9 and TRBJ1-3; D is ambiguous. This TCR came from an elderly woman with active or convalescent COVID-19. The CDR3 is CASSNLGSLGENTIYF. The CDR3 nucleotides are TGTGCCAGCTCCAACCTTGGATCGCTGGGAGAGAACACCATATATTTT.